The present T cell receptor (beta chain) was sequenced within a study of cytomegalovirus exposure and HLA in healthy donors. Study at large: It was reported in a later analysis that the 95 to 150 validation repertoires used the same platform as the roughly 700 first-cohort repertoires.

Of note for this clone: What it recognizes is unknown.

Broader study findings: Reported results showed that the classifier diagnosed cytomegalovirus status with high specificity and sensitivity.

TCRdb's table, derived via immunoSEQ multiplex PCR, lists solely in-frame clones and lacks some. The profile shows a few hundred thousand clones, 70% to 90% of them singletons. The length of the CDR3 is 13 residues. V was shortened by 1 base and J by 2 bases, with 5 bases between the two germline ends. Germline V gene lookup returns CDR1 SEHNR and CDR2 FQNEAQ (reference sequence). The V gene is TRBV7-9, the J gene TRBJ1-2; no firm D call. This sequence was found in a woman aged 18 to 35 in good health and CMV-seronegative. Sequenced input: PBMCs. The DNA of the CDR3 is TGTGCCAGCAGCTTAGGCGCGAACTATGGCTACACCTTC. Its translation: CASSLGANYGYTF.